The clone carrying this T cell receptor beta chain was counted between two and nine times. This record comes from a study of blood T cell repertoires in COVID-19. Study background: Samples representing acute and convalescent COVID-19 were sourced from the United States, Italy and Spain.

The CDR3 sequence is 16 residues long. Germline values: CDR1 KGHDR, CDR2 SFDVKD. The junction had 4 bases not matched to a gene; V was cut back by 1 base and J by 4 bases. Some clones are missing from TCRdb's copy, which holds only in-frame ones; the method was immunoSEQ multiplex PCR. The sample consists of approximately 60,000 clones, approximately 80% of them appearing once. The sequence was obtained from a man aged 60 to 75 with acute or convalescent COVID-19. The specimen sequenced was peripheral blood. This chain connects TRBV24-1 to TRBJ2-1; TRBD1 matches at 9 bases. DNA for the CDR3: TGTGCCACCAGTGATTTTACAGGGGGCTCATACAATGAGCAGTTCTTC. It is translated as CATSDFTGGSYNEQFF.